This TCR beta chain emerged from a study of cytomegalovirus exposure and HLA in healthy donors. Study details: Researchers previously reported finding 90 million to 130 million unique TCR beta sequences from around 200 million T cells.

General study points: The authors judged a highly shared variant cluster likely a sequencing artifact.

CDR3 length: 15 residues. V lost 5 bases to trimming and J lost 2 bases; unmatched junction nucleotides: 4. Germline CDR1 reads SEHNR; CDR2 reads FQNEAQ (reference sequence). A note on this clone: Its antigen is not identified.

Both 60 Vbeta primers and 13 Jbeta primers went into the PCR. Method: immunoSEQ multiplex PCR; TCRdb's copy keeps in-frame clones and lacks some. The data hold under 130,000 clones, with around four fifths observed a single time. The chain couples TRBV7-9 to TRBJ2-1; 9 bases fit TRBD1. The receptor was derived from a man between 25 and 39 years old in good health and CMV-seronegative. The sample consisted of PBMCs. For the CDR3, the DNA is TGTGCCAGCAGCACACAGGGGGCGACCTACAATGAGCAGTTCTTC. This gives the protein CASSTQGATYNEQFF.